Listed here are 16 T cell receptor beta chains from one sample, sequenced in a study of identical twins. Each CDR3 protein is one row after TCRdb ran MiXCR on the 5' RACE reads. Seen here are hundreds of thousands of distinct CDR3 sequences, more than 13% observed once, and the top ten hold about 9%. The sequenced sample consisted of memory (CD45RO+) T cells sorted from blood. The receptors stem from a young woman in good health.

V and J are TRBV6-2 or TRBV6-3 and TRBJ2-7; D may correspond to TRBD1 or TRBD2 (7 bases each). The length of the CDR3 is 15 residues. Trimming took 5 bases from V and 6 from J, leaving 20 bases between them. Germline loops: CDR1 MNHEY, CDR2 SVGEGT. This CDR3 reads CASSPATGRVGEQYF. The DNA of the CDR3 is TGTGCCAGCAGTCCAGCGACAGGGAGGGTAGGCGAGCAGTACTTC.

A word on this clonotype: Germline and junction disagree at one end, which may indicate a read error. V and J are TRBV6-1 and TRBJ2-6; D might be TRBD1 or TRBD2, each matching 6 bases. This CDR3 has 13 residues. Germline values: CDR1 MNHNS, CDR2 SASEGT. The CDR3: CASSEWGANVPTF. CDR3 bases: TGTGCCAGCAGTGAATGGGGGGCCAACGTCCCGACTTTC.

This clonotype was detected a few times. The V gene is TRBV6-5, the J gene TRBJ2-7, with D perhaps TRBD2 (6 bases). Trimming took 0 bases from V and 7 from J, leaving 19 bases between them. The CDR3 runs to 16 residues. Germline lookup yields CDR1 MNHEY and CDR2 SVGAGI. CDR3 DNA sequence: TGTGCCAGCAGTTACTCGGAAGGGACTGATCGGCAGGAGCAGTACTTC. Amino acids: CASSYSEGTDRQEQYF.

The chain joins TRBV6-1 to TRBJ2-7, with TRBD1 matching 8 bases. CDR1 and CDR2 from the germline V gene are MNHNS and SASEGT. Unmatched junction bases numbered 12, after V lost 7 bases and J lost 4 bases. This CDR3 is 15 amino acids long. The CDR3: CASTIPPQGAYEQYF. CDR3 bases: TGTGCCAGCACCATACCCCCCCAGGGGGCGTACGAGCAGTACTTC.

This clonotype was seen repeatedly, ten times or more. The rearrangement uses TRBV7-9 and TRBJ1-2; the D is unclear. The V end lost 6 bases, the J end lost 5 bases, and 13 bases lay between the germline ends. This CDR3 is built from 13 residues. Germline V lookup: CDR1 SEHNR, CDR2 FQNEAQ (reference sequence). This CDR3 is CASSPDPGYGYTF. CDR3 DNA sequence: TGTGCCAGCAGTCCCGATCCTGGGTATGGCTACACCTTC.

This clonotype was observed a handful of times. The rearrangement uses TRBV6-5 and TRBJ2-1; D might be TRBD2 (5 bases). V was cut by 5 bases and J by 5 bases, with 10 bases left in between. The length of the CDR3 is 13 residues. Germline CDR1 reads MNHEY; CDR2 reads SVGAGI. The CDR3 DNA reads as TGTGCCAGCAGTCACCGGCGGGACAATGAGCAGTTCTTC. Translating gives CASSHRRDNEQFF.

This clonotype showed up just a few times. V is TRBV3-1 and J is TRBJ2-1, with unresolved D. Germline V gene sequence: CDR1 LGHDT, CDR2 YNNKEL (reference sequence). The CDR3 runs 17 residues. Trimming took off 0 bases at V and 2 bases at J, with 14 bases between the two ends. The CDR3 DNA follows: TGTGCCAGCAGCCAAGATCTACGGCAGGTGACCTACAATGAGCAGTTCTTC. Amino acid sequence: CASSQDLRQVTYNEQFF.

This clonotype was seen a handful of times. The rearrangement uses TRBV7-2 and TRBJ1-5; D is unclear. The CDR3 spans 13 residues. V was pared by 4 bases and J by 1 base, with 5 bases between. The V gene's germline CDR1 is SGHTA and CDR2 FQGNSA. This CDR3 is CASSSQSNQPQHF. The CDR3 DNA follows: TGTGCCAGCAGCTCACAAAGCAATCAGCCCCAGCATTTT.

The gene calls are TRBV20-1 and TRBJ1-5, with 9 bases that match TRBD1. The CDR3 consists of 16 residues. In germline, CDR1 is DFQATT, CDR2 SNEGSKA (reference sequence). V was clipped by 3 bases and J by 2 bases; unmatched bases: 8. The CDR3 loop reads CSARPQGARGNQPQHF. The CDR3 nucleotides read TGCAGTGCTAGGCCACAGGGGGCGCGGGGCAATCAGCCCCAGCATTTT.

The DNA for the CDR3 is TGTGCCAGCAGCTCACAAAACTCCATCTATGGCTACACCTTC. It specifies CASSSQNSIYGYTF. The chain links TRBV7-9 to TRBJ1-2; D not certain. Trimming cost V 4 bases and J 4 bases, with 13 bases left between them. Per germline, CDR1 SEHNR and CDR2 FQNEAQ (reference sequence). The CDR3 runs 14 residues.

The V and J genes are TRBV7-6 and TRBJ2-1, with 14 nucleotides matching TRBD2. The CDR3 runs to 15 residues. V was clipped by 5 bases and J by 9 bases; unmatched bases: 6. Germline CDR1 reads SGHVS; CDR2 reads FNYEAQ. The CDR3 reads CASSPTSGRVIEQFF. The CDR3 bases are TGTGCCAGCAGCCCGACTAGCGGGAGGGTTATTGAGCAGTTCTTC.

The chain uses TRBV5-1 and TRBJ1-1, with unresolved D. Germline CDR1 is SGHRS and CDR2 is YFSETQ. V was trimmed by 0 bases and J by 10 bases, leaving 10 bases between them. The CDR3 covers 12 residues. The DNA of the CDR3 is TGCGCCAGCAGCTTGGAGCCGGTAGGAGCTTTCTTT. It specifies CASSLEPVGAFF.

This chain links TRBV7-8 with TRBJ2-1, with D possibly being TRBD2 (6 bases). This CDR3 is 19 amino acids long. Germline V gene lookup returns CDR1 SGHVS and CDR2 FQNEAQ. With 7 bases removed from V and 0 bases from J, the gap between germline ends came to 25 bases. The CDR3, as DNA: TGTGCCAGCATCCTCCGAGCGGGCCCGGGTCTAAGCTCCTACAATGAGCAGTTCTTC. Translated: CASILRAGPGLSSYNEQFF.

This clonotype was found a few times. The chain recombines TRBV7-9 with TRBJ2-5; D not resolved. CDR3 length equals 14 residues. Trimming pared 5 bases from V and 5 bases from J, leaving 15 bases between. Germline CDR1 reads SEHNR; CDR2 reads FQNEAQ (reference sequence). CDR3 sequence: CASSVDAVGETQYF. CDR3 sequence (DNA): TGTGCCAGCAGCGTTGATGCCGTCGGGGAGACCCAGTACTTC.

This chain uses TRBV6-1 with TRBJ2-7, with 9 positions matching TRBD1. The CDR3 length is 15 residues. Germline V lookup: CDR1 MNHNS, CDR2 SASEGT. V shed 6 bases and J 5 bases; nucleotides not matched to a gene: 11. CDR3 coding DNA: TGTGCCAGCAGCCAGCCCGGGACAGGGATACACGAGCAGTACTTC. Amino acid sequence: CASSQPGTGIHEQYF.

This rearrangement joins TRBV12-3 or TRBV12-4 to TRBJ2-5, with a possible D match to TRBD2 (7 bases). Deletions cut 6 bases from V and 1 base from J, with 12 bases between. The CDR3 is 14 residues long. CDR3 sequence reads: CASSSRGAQETQYF. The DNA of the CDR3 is TGTGCCAGCAGCAGCCGGGGGGCCCAAGAGACCCAGTACTTC.